Listed here is a single TCR beta chain. In the original workflow: Reference gene primer amplification gave nucleated cell count estimates. The repertoire was sequenced with immunoSEQ multiplex PCR; TCRdb's copy has only in-frame clones and lacks some. V, J and clone size were drawn from that table, and D and trimming were deduced from the DNA. The sample includes roughly 380,000 clones, around 84% seen only once; the top ten take roughly 3.6%. V was pared by 6 bases and J by 2 bases, with 11 bases between. CDR3 size: 14 residues. CDR1 and CDR2 (germline): SGHTA, FQGNSA. The sample originates from a study of blood T cell repertoires in COVID-19. Study details: From the United States, Italy and Spain came samples of acute and convalescent COVID-19. T cells, B-cell-depleted T cells, or PBMCs provided the cDNA or gDNA that served as material.

The sequencing sample was made of peripheral blood. The chain recombines TRBV7-2 with TRBJ1-3; D remains unclear. The TCR was taken from a woman between 18 and 29 years old with acute or convalescent COVID-19. The CDR3 here is CASSPERAGNTIYF. CDR3 sequence (DNA): TGTGCCAGCAGTCCCGAGAGGGCTGGAAACACCATATATTTT.